This T cell receptor beta chain was found in a study of T cell responses to AZD1222 COVID-19 vaccine. Study-wide findings and caveats: Possibly, clonal diversity was underestimated; donors were largely white British and included more females. At baseline, seropositivity was found in only a handful of AZD1222 recipients.

As regards this clone: What it binds is unknown.

Germline lookup yields CDR1 SGHRS and CDR2 YFSETQ. V was clipped by 4 bases and J by 7 bases, with 17 bases between them. CDR3 length equals 15 residues. Method: immunoSEQ multiplex PCR; TCRdb's copy keeps in-frame clones and lacks some. In the table there are fewer than 150,000 clones, about 90% of which are singletons. The chain carries TRBV5-1 and TRBJ1-4, with D maybe TRBD1 (5 bases). The source was peripheral blood, collected 28 days after the second AZD1222 dose. The TCR was taken from an adult who received the AZD1222 COVID-19 vaccine. In DNA, the CDR3 is TGCGCCAGCAGCGTCCAAGGGGCCGCGACTGAAAAACTGTTTTTT. Its protein product is CASSVQGAATEKLFF.